This T cell receptor beta chain was documented in a study of cytomegalovirus exposure and HLA in healthy donors. Donors were drawn from the 120-subject validation cohort, separate from the approximately 680-subject first cohort. This CDR3 is 14 amino acids long. Trimming stripped 3 bases from V and 2 bases from J, with 12 bases between. CDR1 and CDR2 (germline): GTSNPN, SVGIG (reference sequence). General observations from the study: Specificity of three CMV-associated chains for CMV antigens was verified in vitro.

The assay was immunoSEQ multiplex PCR, and TCRdb's table has in-frame clones only and misses some. The sample has a few hundred thousand clones, roughly 90% seen once. This clone appeared once. Its matching antigen is unknown. Specimen: PBMCs. The sequence was obtained from a woman between 18 and 29 years old in good health and CMV-seronegative. V is TRBV30 and J is TRBJ2-3, with D maybe TRBD1 (5 bases). DNA of the CDR3: TGTGCCTGGAGCATTTCAGGGTTCACAGATACGCAGTATTTT. Its translation: CAWSISGFTDTQYF.